The 19 T cell receptor beta chains reported below all come from one sample, sequenced in a study of OX40 agonist ivuxolimab in advanced cancers. Assay used: immunoSEQ multiplex PCR; TCRdb lists only in-frame clones, some missing. The sample lists some 67,000 clones, approximately 88% occurring once. Specimen: CD4+ or CD8+ T cells sorted from blood, collected in a trial of the OX40 agonist ivuxolimab. Receptors were obtained from an adult with an advanced solid tumor such as melanoma, head and neck, liver or kidney cancer.

The chain couples TRBV20-1 to TRBJ1-1; unclear D gene. Trimming left V 3 bases short and J 2 bases short, with 4 bases between. Germline CDR1 reads DFQATT; CDR2 reads SNEGSKA (reference sequence). CDR3 length: 11 amino acids. CDR3 sequence (DNA): TGCAGTGCTAGTATTAACACTGAAGCTTTCTTT. Protein: CSASINTEAFF.

The chain links TRBV18 to TRBJ1-5; TRBD1 aligns across 7 bases. V lost 6 bases, J lost 5 bases, and 1 base stayed unmatched. CDR3 length equals 12 residues. Germline V CDR1 and CDR2: KGHSH, LQKENI. As DNA, the CDR3 is TGTGCCAGCTCTACAGGGGATCAGCCCCAGCATTTT. Protein sequence: CASSTGDQPQHF.

The V call is TRBV28, the J call TRBJ1-3; no firm D call. CDR1 is MDHEN and CDR2 is SYDVKM in the germline V gene. V lost 2 bases and J 3 bases, leaving 2 bases between the germline ends. The CDR3 contains 12 residues. The CDR3 reads CASSLLGNTIYF. The CDR3 nucleotides are TGTGCCAGCAGTTTACTTGGAAACACCATATATTTT.

The DNA of the CDR3 is TGTGCCAGCAGCCTGCCCGGGACTCTGAAAGAGACCCAGTACTTC. It yields the protein CASSLPGTLKETQYF. The gene calls are TRBV5-4 and TRBJ2-5, with D possibly TRBD2 on 6 matching bases. The germline gives CDR1 SGHNT, CDR2 YYREEE (reference sequence). The CDR3 is 15 residues long. V was trimmed by 4 bases and J by 3 bases, leaving 16 bases between them.

This sequence joins TRBV5-1 and TRBJ2-5; TRBD2 agrees at 15 bases. The germline gives CDR1 SGHRS, CDR2 YFSETQ. The CDR3 length is 16 residues. V dropped 3 bases and J dropped 3; count of bases not matched to a gene: 3. CDR3 sequence reads: CASSWTSGGAEETQYF. Written as DNA, the CDR3 is TGCGCCAGCAGCTGGACTAGCGGGGGGGCCGAAGAGACCCAGTACTTC.

The CDR3 sequence: CASSMPGGDTDTQYF. CDR3 sequence (DNA): TGTGCCAGCAGCATGCCAGGTGGGGACACAGATACGCAGTATTTT. The chain has TRBV7-9 and TRBJ2-3; D is unclear. Per the germline V gene, CDR1 is SEHNR and CDR2 is FQNEAQ (reference sequence). This CDR3 has 15 residues. V shed 5 bases and J shed 2 bases, with 14 bases lying between them. Using reference TRBV7-9 and TRBJ2-3 for the parts outside the CDR3, the full variable domain is DTGVSQNPRHKITKRGQNVTFRCDPISEHNRLYWYRQTLGQGPEFLTYFQNEAQLEKSRLLSDRFSAERPKGSFSTLEIQRTEQGDSAMYLCASSMPGGDTDTQYFGPGTRLTVL.

The J gene is TRBJ2-7, the V gene TRBV2, with TRBD1 identical over 8 bases. V gave up 6 bases and J gave up 5 bases; unmatched junction bases: 0. The CDR3 runs to 11 residues. The germline gives CDR1 SNHLY, CDR2 FYNNEI. Here the CDR3 DNA reads TGTGCCAGCAGACAGGGGGACGAGCAGTACTTC. It is translated as CASRQGDEQYF.

V is TRBV27 and J is TRBJ2-1; 7 nucleotides match TRBD1. The CDR3 extends over 17 amino acids. Germline V gene sequence: CDR1 MNHEY, CDR2 SMNVEV (reference sequence). V gave up 4 bases and J gave up 8 bases; unmatched junction bases: 17. As DNA, the CDR3 is TGTGCCAGCAGTTCGGGGCAGGGGGAGCCTGAATGGTATGAGCAGTTCTTC. Translated: CASSSGQGEPEWYEQFF.

The chain uses TRBV14 and TRBJ2-1; a weak D match, TRBD2 (6 bases). This CDR3 has 13 amino acids. Germline V gene data show CDR1 as SGHDN and CDR2 as FVKESK. The ends were cut back, 5 bases at V and 4 bases at J, with 9 bases in the middle. As DNA, the CDR3 is TGTGCCAGCAGCGAAGCGGGTTACAATGAGCAGTTCTTC. The encoded protein is CASSEAGYNEQFF.

The J gene is TRBJ2-3, the V gene TRBV7-9; D is undetermined. Trimming stripped 5 bases from V and 6 bases from J, with 15 bases between. Germline CDR1 and CDR2: SEHNR and FQNEAQ (reference sequence). The CDR3 length is 14 residues. The CDR3 is CASSPRIPGDTQYF. CDR3 DNA: TGTGCCAGCAGCCCGCGGATCCCGGGTGATACGCAGTATTTT.

This clone has a handful of counts. The V and J genes are TRBV6-6 and TRBJ2-5; TRBD1 matches 9 bases. With 2 bases clipped from V and 2 bases from J, the junction kept 6 bases outside the gene matches. This CDR3 comprises 16 residues. Germline values: CDR1 MNHNY, CDR2 SVGAGI (reference sequence). CDR3 bases: TGTGCCAGCAGTTACCCTACCGGGACAGGGCAAGAGACCCAGTACTTC. As protein: CASSYPTGTGQETQYF.

V and J are TRBV7-9 and TRBJ2-1, with D uncertain. The CDR3 is 13 residues long. Trimming stripped 5 bases from V and 6 bases from J, with 11 bases between. CDR1 is SEHNR and CDR2 is FQNEAQ in the germline V gene (reference sequence). The CDR3 sequence: CASSIQAVNEQFF. CDR3 nucleotides: TGTGCCAGCAGCATTCAAGCTGTCAATGAGCAGTTCTTC.

The rearrangement joins TRBV6-5 to TRBJ2-7; perhaps D is TRBD1 or TRBD2 (5 bases each). Trimming took 2 bases from V and 3 from J, leaving 17 bases between them. This CDR3 spans 16 amino acids. Germline assignment: CDR1 MNHEY and CDR2 SVGAGI. The CDR3 DNA reads as TGTGCCAGCAGTTACGGCAGAGGGGACGGGGACTACGAGCAGTACTTC. It yields the protein CASSYGRGDGDYEQYF.

The J gene is TRBJ1-4, the V gene TRBV29-1; D uncertain. From germline, CDR1 is SQVTM and CDR2 ANQGSEA. This CDR3 spans 12 amino acids. The ends were cut back, 4 bases at V and 3 bases at J, with 6 bases in the middle. The CDR3 loop is CSVAVANEKLFF. The CDR3 DNA reads as TGCAGCGTTGCTGTGGCTAATGAAAAACTGTTTTTT. Supplemented by reference TRBV29-1 and TRBJ1-4, the full variable domain reads SAVISQKPSRDICQRGTSLTIQCQVDSQVTMMFWYRQQPGQSLTLIATANQGSEATYESGFVIDKFPISRPNLTFSTLTVSNMSPEDSSIYLCSVAVANEKLFFGSGTQLSVL.

The gene calls are TRBV5-1 and TRBJ2-5; D may be TRBD1 or TRBD2 (5 bases each). This CDR3 region has 13 residues. The germline gives CDR1 SGHRS, CDR2 YFSETQ. V was cut by 6 bases and J by 2 bases, with 11 bases left in between. CDR3 bases: TGCGCCAGCAACGGGGCAGGGCAAGAGACCCAGTACTTC. It encodes CASNGAGQETQYF.

As for this clone: Sequence at one end of the junction differs from germline and may be a read error. V usage is TRBV6-4 and J usage is TRBJ1-5, with 7 positions matching TRBD1. Looked up from germline, CDR1 is MRHNA and CDR2 is SNTAGT. CDR3 length equals 19 residues. This chain's CDR3 is CASNDSCDRENYSNQPQHF. In DNA form, the CDR3 reads TGTGCCAGCAATGACTCTTGCGACAGGGAAAATTATAGCAATCAGCCCCAGCATTTT.

The chain links TRBV7-2 to TRBJ1-5; 7 bases are shared with TRBD1. The length of the CDR3 is 15 residues. Losses at the gene ends were 4 bases for V and 4 bases for J; bases not matched to a gene: 7. Germline V gene lookup returns CDR1 SGHTA and CDR2 FQGNSA. CDR3 in amino acids: CASSYRQGLNQPQHF. For the CDR3, the DNA is TGTGCCAGCAGCTATAGACAGGGTCTAAATCAGCCCCAGCATTTT. Together with reference TRBV7-2 and TRBJ1-5, the CDR3 gives the full variable domain: GAGVSQSPSNKVTEKGKDVELRCDPISGHTALYWYRQSLGQGLEFLIYFQGNSAPDKSGLPSDRFSAERTGGSVSTLTIQRTQQEDSAVYLCASSYRQGLNQPQHFGDGTRLSIL.

This clone was found a few times. The V gene is TRBV5-4, the J gene TRBJ2-3; D gene uncertain. Germline CDR1 and CDR2: SGHNT and YYREEE (reference sequence). The CDR3 spans 12 residues. Trimming took off 1 base at V and 2 bases at J, with 2 bases between the two ends. The CDR3 loop reads CASSLNTDTQYF. DNA of the CDR3: TGTGCCAGCAGCTTGAACACAGATACGCAGTATTTT.

The rearrangement joins TRBV5-5 to TRBJ1-2; D may be TRBD1 (5 bases). Looked up from germline, CDR1 is SGHKS and CDR2 is YYEKEE (reference sequence). Between the trimmed V and J ends, which lost 1 base and 4 bases, there was a span of 14 bases. The CDR3 length is 15 residues. The CDR3 is CASSLYDSDSYGYTF. The CDR3 nucleotides read TGTGCCAGCAGCTTGTACGACAGCGACTCCTATGGCTACACCTTC.